This TCR beta chain was obtained from a study of molecular identifiers for immune sequencing clone quantification. Study results and limitations: Highly expanded clone sizes could be underestimated by identical TCR molecules sharing a barcode. Under 1% of molecules in naive cells, but over 97% of effector molecules, belonged to clones above 20 RNA copies.

This clonotype was counted ten times or more. Antigen specificity is unknown. Sorting defined naive CD8 T cells as CD8+CD4-CCR7+CD45RA+. Preparation methods for the bulk TCR libraries were those previously described, with listed TCR primers. TCRdb independently ran MiXCR on the PCR reads; one entry per CDR3 protein. The table lists about 40,000 distinct CDR3 sequences, roughly 24% of them singletons. The TCR originated in a human donor in good health. Some libraries in this study had Jurkat cell RNA spiked in. Sequenced: naive CD8+ T cells from blood, with Jurkat cell RNA spiked in. The subset was: FACS-sorted CD8+CD4-CCR7+CD45RA+ naive T cells.

The CDR3 protein is CSANPGSTEAFF. CDR3 nucleotide sequence: TGCAGTGCTAATCCAGGGTCCACTGAAGCTTTCTTT. The V call is TRBV20-1, the J call TRBJ1-1; D is possibly TRBD1 (5 bases). CDR1 is DFQATT and CDR2 is SNEGSKA in the germline V gene (reference sequence). Trimming pared 4 bases from V and 4 bases from J, leaving 10 bases between. This CDR3 region has 12 residues.